The 12 T cell receptor beta chains presented below share a single source sample, sequenced in a study of T cell repertoires in cytomegalovirus infection. Their specific antigens are unknown. TCRdb ran MiXCR on the reads and lists one entry per CDR3 protein. The table has approximately 49,000 distinct CDR3 sequences, around 20% seen once. The starting material was CD8+ T cells from cultured PBMCs, obtained from culture after CMV antigen stimulation. The receptors were sampled from a human donor in good health (CMV status not recorded). Some clones in this sample may be carry-over from other donors' samples.

The DNA for the CDR3 is TGTGCCAGCACATCGTTCCGGGACAGCTCCTACGAGCAGTACTTC. It specifies CASTSFRDSSYEQYF. The gene calls are TRBV12-3 or TRBV12-4 and TRBJ2-7, with 7 bases matching TRBD1. V lost 7 bases, J lost 0 bases, and 9 bases stayed unmatched. The CDR3 is 15 residues long.

In its sample, this clonotype was seen a few times. This may be a read error: a much more frequent sequence differs by one nucleotide. The chain combines TRBV11-2 with TRBJ2-1; the D gene is possibly TRBD2 (5 bases). Per the germline V gene, CDR1 is SGHAT and CDR2 is FQNNGV. The length of the CDR3 is 13 residues. This CDR3 reads CTSSRGLDNEQFF. DNA for the CDR3: TGTACCAGCAGCCGAGGACTGGACAATGAGCAGTTCTTC.

The chain has TRBV7-4 and TRBJ2-3; TRBD2 agrees at 10 bases. V shed 5 bases, J shed 1 base, and the junction held 6 bases outside the gene matches. The CDR3 runs 16 residues. Looked up from germline, CDR1 is SGHVT and CDR2 is SQSDAQ. This CDR3 reads CASSVRTSGRTDTQYF. CDR3 nucleotides: TGTGCCAGCAGCGTGAGGACTAGCGGTCGCACAGATACGCAGTATTTT.

This clonotype has just a few counts. The chain employs TRBV4-2 and TRBJ2-5; 9 bases align to TRBD1. Trimming at V came to 3 bases and at J to 5 bases, leaving 13 bases not matched to a gene. This CDR3 is 17 amino acids long. Per the germline V gene, CDR1 is LGHNA and CDR2 is YNFKEQ. As DNA, the CDR3 is TGTGCCAGCAGCCACCCCTGGGCCGGGACAGGGCCCGAGACCCAGTACTTC. It yields the protein CASSHPWAGTGPETQYF.

Only a few counts were recorded for this clonotype. The CDR3: CASSPYRNTEAFF. CDR3 DNA sequence: TGTGCCAGCAGCCCCTACAGGAACACTGAAGCTTTCTTT. The V call is TRBV7-2, the J call TRBJ1-1, with D hard to call. Germline V gives CDR1 SGHTA, CDR2 FQGNSA. V lost 5 bases and J 1 base, leaving 8 bases between the germline ends. The CDR3 contains 13 residues. The complete variable domain, with remaining parts taken from reference TRBV7-2 and TRBJ1-1, reads GAGVSQSPSNKVTEKGKDVELRCDPISGHTALYWYRQSLGQGLEFLIYFQGNSAPDKSGLPSDRFSAERTGGSVSTLTIQRTQQEDSAVYLCASSPYRNTEAFFGQGTRLTVV.

This clonotype occurred a few times. The chain uses TRBV29-1 and TRBJ2-7, with 9 bases aligning to TRBD1. Germline CDR1 is SQVTM and CDR2 is ANQGSEA. V lost 7 bases, J lost 4 bases, and 8 bases stayed unmatched. The CDR3 consists of 13 residues. The CDR3: CSARRDRVYEQYF. The CDR3 nucleotides read TGCAGCGCCCGCCGGGACAGGGTATACGAGCAGTACTTC.

This clonotype was seen a handful of times. This chain links TRBV12-3 or TRBV12-4 with TRBJ1-1; tentative D call: TRBD1 (6 bases). The germline V and J ends were trimmed by 6 bases and 1 base, with 12 bases remaining between them. This CDR3 comprises 14 residues. CDR3: CASRYRDTNTEAFF. The CDR3 DNA reads TGTGCCAGCAGATACCGGGACACGAACACTGAAGCTTTCTTT.

The chain couples TRBV7-2 to TRBJ2-1, with D possibly TRBD1 on 6 matching bases. The V gene's germline CDR1 is SGHTA and CDR2 FQGNSA. V shed 5 bases and J shed 4 bases, with 18 bases lying between them. CDR3 length equals 16 residues. The DNA of the CDR3 is TGTGCCAGCAGCCTGGGGACATCCGAACCTTACAATGAGCAGTTCTTC. Translating gives CASSLGTSEPYNEQFF.

CDR3 DNA: TGTGCCACCACCCTCCCGGGCAGCCACGAGCAGTACTTC. Its protein product is CATTLPGSHEQYF. This sequence joins TRBV15 and TRBJ2-7; D remains ambiguous. V gave up 7 bases and J gave up 5 bases, with 15 bases separating them. The CDR3 is 13 residues long. Germline CDR1 and CDR2: LNHNV and YYDKDF (reference sequence). Full variable domain (rest looked up from reference TRBV15 and TRBJ2-7): DAMVIQNPRYQVTQFGKPVTLSCSQTLNHNVMYWYQQKSSQAPKLLFHYYDKDFNNEADTPDNFQSRRPNTSFCFLDIRSPGLGDTAMYLCATTLPGSHEQYFGPGTRLTVT.

This clonotype was detected a few times. The chain has TRBV6-5 and TRBJ2-6; D unclear. The germline gives CDR1 MNHEY, CDR2 SVGAGI. CDR3 length: 14 amino acids. Trimming took 4 bases from V and 0 from J, leaving 4 bases between them. CDR3 in DNA: TGTGCCAGCAGTTTAACCTCTGGGGCCAACGTCCTGACTTTC. Protein: CASSLTSGANVLTF.

This clonotype was seen a handful of times. The V and J genes are TRBV7-2 and TRBJ2-3; 8 nucleotides line up with TRBD2. V shed 1 base, J shed 1 base, and the junction held 4 bases outside the gene matches. This CDR3 comprises 16 residues. The germline V gene has CDR1 SGHTA and CDR2 FQGNSA. Here the CDR3 DNA reads TGTGCCAGCAGCTTAGGAGCGGGGGCCCGCACAGATACGCAGTATTTT. Translation gives CASSLGAGARTDTQYF.

The rearrangement links TRBV6-2 or TRBV6-3 to TRBJ1-2; TRBD1 agrees at 7 bases. The CDR3 consists of 14 residues. CDR1 MNHEY and CDR2 SVGEGT come from the germline V gene. The J segment lost 3 bases and the V segment lost 5 bases, leaving 6 bases of the junction unmatched. The CDR3 here is CASSPSDRYYGYTF. The CDR3 region has the DNA TGTGCCAGCAGTCCCTCGGACAGGTACTATGGCTACACCTTC.